The clone carrying this T cell receptor beta chain was picked up a small number of times. Its specificity is unknown. The data originate from a study of CD8 T cells in ankylosing spondylitis. Study results and caveats: Several highly homologous variants made up a TCR beta motif, and this motif appeared characteristic of ankylosing spondylitis blood. Disease-linked clones proved CD8+ and comparatively uncommon in peripheral blood.

CDR1 DFQATT and CDR2 SNEGSKA come from the germline V gene (reference sequence). The CDR3 has 15 residues. Trimming stripped 5 bases from V and 3 bases from J, with 20 bases between. TCRdb re-called the 5' RACE reads with MiXCR, one entry per CDR3 protein. In the table there are approximately 440,000 distinct CDR3 sequences, approximately 17% of which are singletons. J is TRBJ2-7 and V is TRBV20-1, with D perhaps given as TRBD1 or TRBD2 (5 bases each). The sequencing sample was made of blood, either unsorted or a sorted T cell fraction (not recorded which). This TCR was sampled from a male donor with ankylosing spondylitis. The CDR3: CSALLGDNILYEQYF. The CDR3 nucleotides read TGCAGTGCTCTTCTGGGGGATAATATACTCTACGAGCAGTACTTC.